This TCR beta chain was identified during a study of blood T cell repertoires in COVID-19. In Seattle, patients joined the study during active infection and were tracked longitudinally. Profiled with immunoSEQ multiplex PCR; TCRdb holds only in-frame clones, not every one. The sample holds around 310,000 clones; around 87% are singletons and the top ten take under 1.1%. The CDR3 runs 15 residues. CDR1 and CDR2 (germline): SGHDT, YYEEEE. The junction had 2 bases not matched to a gene; V was cut back by 2 bases and J by 3 bases. This clonotype originated in a woman aged 35 to 49 with COVID-19, enrolled during active disease. The chain links TRBV5-6 to TRBJ1-4; 9 nucleotides line up with TRBD1. Sequences were obtained from peripheral blood. The DNA for the CDR3 is TGTGCCAGCAGCTTCGGACAGGGGCCTAATGAAAAACTGTTTTTT. It translates to CASSFGQGPNEKLFF.